This TCR beta chain was found in a study of T cell repertoires in cytomegalovirus infection. Overall study context: Public signatures in TCR beta pointed to CMV infection and matching HLA type.

This clonotype has only a few counts. Its antigen is not identified. Via MiXCR, TCRdb re-called the reads, giving one row per CDR3 protein. The sample contains about 450,000 distinct CDR3 sequences, roughly 30% of which appear only once. The V gene lost 7 bases and the J gene lost 6 bases, with 15 bases spanning the gap. CDR3 size: 14 residues. The germline gives CDR1 SGHTA, CDR2 FQGNSA. Study-level results: HLA-C-restricted CMV clonotypes gave the most frequent clonotype in two of eight donors.

The chain is built from TRBV7-2 and TRBJ1-4, with D uncertain. The sequence derives from a human donor in good health (CMV status not recorded). Some clones in this sample may be carry-over from other donors' samples. Specimen: PBMCs. CDR3 residues: CASTSIWGDEKLFF. The CDR3 DNA follows: TGTGCCAGCACAAGCATTTGGGGAGATGAAAAACTGTTTTTT.